The 30 T cell receptor beta chains in this list originate from one sample, sequenced in a study of PD-L1 blockade in urothelial cancer. Stated time point: pretreatment peripheral blood. TCRdb's copy holds only in-frame clones and misses some; the assay was immunoSEQ multiplex PCR. The table shows 50,000 to 70,000 clones, with approximately 78% occurring only once. The sample in question was PBMCs, obtained around atezolizumab (anti-PD-L1) treatment. The receptors were sampled from a man aged 65-85 years with urothelial cancer.

This chain joins TRBV18 and TRBJ2-3, with D maybe TRBD1 (7 bases). Deletions cut 2 bases from V and 7 bases from J, with 25 bases between. CDR1 and CDR2 (germline): KGHSH, LQKENI. This CDR3 is 18 amino acids long. The CDR3 loop is CASSPRDSYVVRGYTQYF. CDR3 coding DNA: TGTGCCAGCTCACCAAGGGACAGTTACGTGGTGCGGGGTTATACGCAGTATTTT.

This clone was seen a few times. The gene calls are TRBV9 and TRBJ2-2; D possibly corresponds to TRBD2 (6 bases). Germline V CDR1 and CDR2: SGDLS, YYNGEE. V was trimmed by 0 bases and J by 4 bases, leaving 13 bases between them. This CDR3 spans 16 amino acids. The CDR3 is CASSVDDSGFTGELFF. The CDR3 DNA reads as TGTGCCAGCAGCGTAGACGATAGCGGATTCACCGGGGAGCTGTTTTTT.

This clone was recorded once. The chain is built from TRBV29-1 and TRBJ1-4; 8 bases align to TRBD1. Germline CDR1 reads SQVTM; CDR2 reads ANQGSEA. The CDR3 covers 15 residues. V lost 7 bases and J lost 5; bases outside the gene matches: 12. The CDR3 coding sequence is TGCAGCGCTCGAACGGGACAGGTGGGGAATGAAAAACTGTTTTTT. This codes for CSARTGQVGNEKLFF.

This clone was detected a few times. The chain recombines TRBV5-1 with TRBJ1-1; 8 bases align to TRBD1. Germline CDR1 is SGHRS and CDR2 is YFSETQ. V shed 0 bases and J 10 bases; nucleotides not matched to a gene: 8. The CDR3 is 14 residues long. CDR3 residues: CASSLDTGGETAFF. As DNA, the CDR3 is TGCGCCAGCAGCTTGGATACAGGGGGTGAAACAGCTTTCTTT.

This clone showed up just once. The chain combines TRBV5-5 with TRBJ2-7, with 7 nucleotides matching TRBD2. This CDR3 spans 16 amino acids. The V segment lost 0 bases and the J segment 1 base; nucleotides outside the gene matches: 7. The V gene's germline CDR1 is SGHKS and CDR2 YYEKEE (reference sequence). The CDR3 is CASSLALGGGSYEQYF. The CDR3 DNA is TGTGCCAGCAGCTTGGCCTTGGGCGGGGGATCCTACGAGCAGTACTTC.

In its sample, this clone was seen a few times. The chain carries TRBV5-8 and TRBJ2-1; 10 bases fit TRBD2. The CDR3 is 17 residues long. Germline V gives CDR1 SGHTS, CDR2 YDEGEE. Unmatched junction bases numbered 6, after V lost 1 base and J lost 2 bases. The CDR3 sequence: CASSLIAGGQTYNEQFF. The CDR3 DNA reads TGTGCCAGCAGCTTGATAGCGGGAGGCCAAACCTACAATGAGCAGTTCTTC.

The chain couples TRBV4-3 to TRBJ2-5, with 8 bases matching TRBD2. This CDR3 comprises 17 residues. V trimming: 1 base; J trimming: 4 bases; junction bases outside the gene matches: 11. The V gene's germline CDR1 is LGHNA and CDR2 YSLEER. The CDR3 DNA follows: TGCGCCAGCAGCCAAGGCGGAGCGGGAGTGGGAAGAGAGACCCAGTACTTC. This codes for CASSQGGAGVGRETQYF.

The V gene is TRBV29-1, the J gene TRBJ1-1; D may be TRBD1 (5 bases). This CDR3 has 12 residues. Trimming removed 6 bases from V and 0 bases from J, with 8 bases in between. Germline CDR1 is SQVTM and CDR2 is ANQGSEA. CDR3 sequence reads: CSVTELNTEAFF. The CDR3 nucleotides are TGCAGCGTGACAGAGTTGAACACTGAAGCTTTCTTT.

The V call is TRBV11-3, the J call TRBJ2-5; 8 positions match TRBD1. The germline CDR1 and CDR2 sequences are SGHNT and YENEEA. The V gene end was trimmed by 1 base and the J gene end by 4 bases; junction bases not matched to a gene: 8. This CDR3 comprises 16 residues. CDR3 sequence (DNA): TGTGCCAGCAGCTTAGGTTCGGGACAGGACCTAGAGACCCAGTACTTC. This translates into CASSLGSGQDLETQYF.

V usage is TRBV5-4 and J usage is TRBJ1-2; D gene ambiguous. Trimming removed 3 bases at V and 2 bases at J, with 17 bases between. Germline-derived CDR1 and CDR2 are SGHNT and YYREEE (reference sequence). CDR3 length equals 16 residues. Here the CDR3 reads CASSSSRGLTNYGYTF. CDR3 in DNA: TGTGCCAGCAGCTCGAGTCGGGGTCTGACCAACTATGGCTACACCTTC. Based on the CDR3 plus reference TRBV5-4 and TRBJ1-2, the full variable domain is ETGVTQSPTHLIKTRGQQVTLRCSSQSGHNTVSWYQQALGQGPQFIFQYYREEENGRGNFPPRFSGLQFPNYSSELNVNALELDDSALYLCASSSSRGLTNYGYTFGSGTRLTVV.

This chain joins TRBV7-9 and TRBJ2-3; a weak D match, TRBD2 (6 bases). CDR1 and CDR2 (germline): SEHNR, FQNEAQ (reference sequence). The CDR3 is 15 amino acids. Trimming cost V 5 bases and J 3 bases, with 15 bases left between them. CDR3 coding DNA: TGTGCCAGCAGCCCCTTCGGAGGAGGGACAGATACGCAGTATTTT. Translating gives CASSPFGGGTDTQYF.

The chain is built from TRBV27 and TRBJ2-2; 7 positions agree with TRBD1. CDR1 is MNHEY, CDR2 SMNVEV, per germline (reference sequence). Trimming cost V 8 bases and J 7 bases; bases outside gene matches: 1. There are 11 residues in the CDR3. The CDR3 spells CASHRGGELFF. The CDR3 DNA reads TGTGCCAGCCACAGGGGCGGGGAGCTGTTTTTT.

V and J are TRBV28 and TRBJ1-3; TRBD1 is a possible D gene (5 bases). CDR3 length: 16 amino acids. CDR1 and CDR2 from the germline V gene are MDHEN and SYDVKM. Trimming left V 2 bases short and J 4 bases short, with 15 bases between. The CDR3 nucleotides read TGTGCCAGCAGTTTAGGGGGGAGCCCTGCGGGAAACACCATATATTTT. Translated, it gives CASSLGGSPAGNTIYF.

The chain combines TRBV5-5 with TRBJ1-5, with D possibly being TRBD1 (6 bases). From germline, CDR1 is SGHKS and CDR2 YYEKEE (reference sequence). The CDR3 contains 16 residues. The germline V and J ends were trimmed by 0 bases and 0 bases, with 10 bases remaining between them. The CDR3, as DNA: TGTGCCAGCAGCTTGGAGGGACACCATAGCAATCAGCCCCAGCATTTT. This codes for CASSLEGHHSNQPQHF. The full variable domain, completed using reference TRBV5-5 and TRBJ1-5, is DAGVTQSPTHLIKTRGQQVTLRCSPISGHKSVSWYQQVLGQGPQFIFQYYEKEERGRGNFPDRFSARQFPNYSSELNVNALLLGDSALYLCASSLEGHHSNQPQHFGDGTRLSIL.

The chain uses TRBV28 and TRBJ2-3, with 8 bases aligning to TRBD1. CDR3 length: 15 residues. With V trimmed by 6 bases and J by 1 base, 6 bases remained unmatched. Germline V gene sequence: CDR1 MDHEN, CDR2 SYDVKM. CDR3 in DNA: TGTGCCAGCAGCGTACCGGGACAGGGCACAGATACGCAGTATTTT. It translates to CASSVPGQGTDTQYF. The full variable domain, completed using reference TRBV28 and TRBJ2-3, is DVKVTQSSRYLVKRTGEKVFLECVQDMDHENMFWYRQDPGLGLRLIYFSYDVKMKEKGDIPEGYSVSREKKERFSLILESASTNQTSMYLCASSVPGQGTDTQYFGPGTRLTVL.

This clone was detected only a few times. This rearrangement joins TRBV5-6 to TRBJ2-3, with TRBD1 as a possible D gene (6 bases). CDR1 and CDR2 (germline): SGHDT, YYEEEE. V was clipped by 3 bases and J by 2 bases, with 13 bases between them. This CDR3 is built from 15 residues. DNA for the CDR3: TGTGCCAGCAGCTCCAATAGGGGGAACACAGATACGCAGTATTTT. This encodes CASSSNRGNTDTQYF.

The gene calls are TRBV6-5 and TRBJ2-5, with 7 bases lining up with TRBD1. The CDR3 is made up of 15 amino acids. CDR1 and CDR2 (germline): MNHEY, SVGAGI. Losses at the gene ends were 6 bases for V and 5 bases for J; bases not matched to a gene: 12. The CDR3 loop is CASSSQGYRWETQYF. The CDR3 coding sequence is TGTGCCAGCAGCTCACAGGGGTACCGGTGGGAGACCCAGTACTTC.

The rearrangement joins TRBV2 to TRBJ2-1; D is uncertain. This CDR3 comprises 15 residues. Germline V gene sequence: CDR1 SNHLY, CDR2 FYNNEI. Trimming removed 2 bases at V and 10 bases at J, with 18 bases between. The CDR3 region is CASSETRLEKLEQFF. CDR3 bases: TGTGCCAGCAGTGAAACCCGGCTAGAAAAACTGGAGCAGTTCTTC.

The V gene is TRBV7-2, the J gene TRBJ2-7, with 9 nucleotides matching TRBD2. Germline CDR1 and CDR2: SGHTA and FQGNSA. The length of the CDR3 is 17 residues. The V segment lost 1 base and the J segment 0 bases; nucleotides outside the gene matches: 7. CDR3 DNA sequence: TGTGCCAGCAGCTTAGACCTCTCTAGCGGGGCCTCCTACGAGCAGTACTTC. This sequence encodes CASSLDLSSGASYEQYF. The variable domain in full, with the rest retrieved from reference TRBV7-2 and TRBJ2-7, is GAGVSQSPSNKVTEKGKDVELRCDPISGHTALYWYRQSLGQGLEFLIYFQGNSAPDKSGLPSDRFSAERTGGSVSTLTIQRTQQEDSAVYLCASSLDLSSGASYEQYFGPGTRLTVT.

The chain couples TRBV5-4 to TRBJ2-1; D is perhaps TRBD1 (5 bases). From germline, CDR1 is SGHNT and CDR2 YYREEE (reference sequence). V lost 7 bases, J lost 9 bases, and 29 bases lay in between. CDR3 length equals 17 residues. CDR3 region: CASGPLRLGHDTAEQFF. CDR3 sequence (DNA): TGTGCCAGCGGTCCTCTTCGGTTGGGGCATGATACAGCTGAGCAGTTCTTC.

This chain uses TRBV11-1 with TRBJ2-5; possible D gene TRBD1, 5 bases. Trimming took off 3 bases at V and 0 bases at J, with 8 bases between the two ends. This CDR3 has 14 amino acids. Germline V CDR1 and CDR2: SGHAT, FQDESV (reference sequence). The CDR3 protein is CASSFQGYQETQYF. DNA for the CDR3: TGTGCCAGCAGCTTCCAGGGTTACCAAGAGACCCAGTACTTC. Full variable domain (rest looked up from reference TRBV11-1 and TRBJ2-5): EAEVAQSPRYKITEKSQAVAFWCDPISGHATLYWYRQILGQGPELLVQFQDESVVDDSQLPKDRFSAERLKGVDSTLKIQPAELGDSAMYLCASSFQGYQETQYFGPGTRLLVL.

This clone showed up just once. V and J are TRBV4-1 and TRBJ2-7, with a tentative D call TRBD2 (6 bases). Between the trimmed V and J ends, which lost 1 base and 2 bases, there was a span of 15 bases. Germline V lookup: CDR1 MGHRA, CDR2 YSYEKL. This CDR3 is 16 amino acids long. CDR3 nucleotides: TGCGCCAGCAGCCAAGTATATAGCGGAATTACCTACGAGCAGTACTTC. Translating gives CASSQVYSGITYEQYF.

The chain employs TRBV18 and TRBJ1-4; 8 nucleotides agree with TRBD1. This CDR3 has 13 residues. J was trimmed by 8 bases and V by 3 bases; bases with no gene match: 2. Germline V gene sequence: CDR1 KGHSH, CDR2 LQKENI. The CDR3 protein is CASSPGQEEKLFF. CDR3 nucleotide sequence: TGTGCCAGCTCACCGGGACAGGAAGAAAAACTGTTTTTT.

The chain couples TRBV18 to TRBJ2-7, with 7 bases identical to TRBD1. The CDR3 is made up of 15 amino acids. Germline CDR1 is KGHSH and CDR2 is LQKENI. The J segment lost 5 bases and the V segment lost 5 bases, leaving 12 bases of the junction unmatched. The CDR3 DNA reads as TGTGCCAGCTCATCGGAGTTGACAGGGATCGACGAGCAGTACTTC. Protein sequence: CASSSELTGIDEQYF.

The chain joins TRBV5-1 to TRBJ1-2; D is unresolved. The germline CDR1 and CDR2 sequences are SGHRS and YFSETQ. Trimming removed 0 bases at V and 3 bases at J, with 9 bases between. The CDR3 is 14 residues long. CDR3 loop: CASSLGATDYGYTF. CDR3 bases: TGCGCCAGCAGCTTGGGGGCGACGGACTATGGCTACACCTTC.

V and J are TRBV4-3 and TRBJ2-3, with 8 bases aligning to TRBD2. Germline V gene data show CDR1 as LGHNA and CDR2 as YSLEER. Trimming cost V 4 bases and J 4 bases; bases outside gene matches: 10. The CDR3 runs to 16 residues. CDR3 protein: CASSPAGGRRADTQYF. For the CDR3, the DNA is TGCGCCAGCAGCCCTGCCGGCGGGAGGAGGGCAGATACGCAGTATTTT.

This clone has only one observation. This chain joins TRBV6-1 and TRBJ2-7; D perhaps matches TRBD1 (6 bases). V gave up 6 bases and J gave up 2 bases, with 17 bases separating them. CDR3 length: 15 amino acids. Germline CDR1 and CDR2: MNHNS and SASEGT. As DNA, the CDR3 is TGTGCCAGCAGCATAAAAGGGACACCAGCCTACGAGCAGTACTTC. Encoded protein: CASSIKGTPAYEQYF.

The chain uses TRBV7-2 and TRBJ2-3; the match to TRBD1 covers 8 bases. The trim removed 3 bases at V and 6 bases at J, leaving 8 bases unmatched. The CDR3 extends over 15 amino acids. The germline V gene has CDR1 SGHTA and CDR2 FQGNSA. CDR3 protein: CASSFDRGDLDTQYF. Here the CDR3 DNA reads TGTGCCAGCAGCTTCGACAGGGGAGATTTGGATACGCAGTATTTT.

The V and J genes are TRBV30 and TRBJ1-2, with 10 nucleotides matching TRBD1. J gave up 6 bases and V 4 bases, and 5 bases lay outside the gene matches. Germline lookup yields CDR1 GTSNPN and CDR2 SVGIG (reference sequence). There are 13 residues in the CDR3. The CDR3 sequence is CAWNRGTGDGYTF. The CDR3 nucleotides read TGTGCCTGGAATAGGGGGACAGGGGATGGCTACACCTTC.

J is TRBJ2-1 and V is TRBV28, with 8 positions matching TRBD1. V was pared by 7 bases and J by 2 bases, with 10 bases of the junction left unmatched. The CDR3 is 16 amino acids. Germline CDR1 is MDHEN and CDR2 is SYDVKM. The CDR3: CASTQGGRGPYNEQFF. DNA of the CDR3: TGTGCCAGCACCCAAGGTGGCAGGGGGCCCTACAATGAGCAGTTCTTC. The entire variable domain, with the rest obtained from reference TRBV28 and TRBJ2-1, is as follows: DVKVTQSSRYLVKRTGEKVFLECVQDMDHENMFWYRQDPGLGLRLIYFSYDVKMKEKGDIPEGYSVSREKKERFSLILESASTNQTSMYLCASTQGGRGPYNEQFFGPGTRLTVL.